These 22 T cell receptor beta chains share one sample of origin, sequenced in a study of blood T cell repertoires in COVID-19. TCRdb's table, derived via immunoSEQ multiplex PCR, lists solely in-frame clones and lacks some. The sample carries about 50,000 clones, 85% to 90% recorded once. Sample: peripheral blood. Every receptor here comes from a human donor in a cohort sampled during active COVID-19.

The chain couples TRBV27 to TRBJ2-1; tentatively, D is TRBD2 (6 bases). CDR1 is MNHEY, CDR2 SMNVEV, per germline (reference sequence). CDR3 size: 14 residues. V was clipped by 5 bases and J by 6 bases, with 14 bases between them. In DNA form, the CDR3 reads TGTGCCAGCAGTCCCCTCCCGGGAGCCAATGAGCAGTTCTTC. Translating gives CASSPLPGANEQFF.

This clone has just one count. V gene TRBV12-3 or TRBV12-4 combines with J gene TRBJ1-3; D is perhaps TRBD1 (6 bases). The CDR3 length is 13 residues. Trimming shortened V by 5 bases and J by 10 bases, and 15 bases separated the two germline ends. The CDR3 DNA is TGTGCCAGCAGTCTAAAGGAGGGGGGGACCATATATTTT. It is translated as CASSLKEGGTIYF.

V and J are TRBV6-6 and TRBJ2-7; perhaps TRBD1 as D (6 bases). V lost 4 bases, J lost 5 bases, and 18 bases lay in between. Looked up from germline, CDR1 is MNHNY and CDR2 is SVGAGI (reference sequence). CDR3 length: 15 amino acids. The CDR3: CASSSPTGLADEQYF. In nucleotides, the CDR3 is TGTGCCAGCAGTTCCCCAACAGGGTTGGCTGACGAGCAGTACTTC.

Only one count was recorded for this clone. The chain recombines TRBV11-3 with TRBJ2-3, with D hard to call. V was cut by 6 bases and J by 2 bases, with 18 bases left in between. The V gene's germline CDR1 is SGHNT and CDR2 YENEEA. CDR3 length: 16 residues. The CDR3 loop reads CASSLGDEAYTDTQYF. The CDR3 DNA reads TGTGCCAGCAGTCTCGGTGACGAGGCCTACACAGATACGCAGTATTTT.

V usage is TRBV6-5 and J usage is TRBJ1-1; TRBD1 is a possible D gene (5 bases). The germline gives CDR1 MNHEY, CDR2 SVGAGI. Between the trimmed V and J ends, which lost 8 bases and 1 base, there was a span of 14 bases. The CDR3 is 14 amino acids. CDR3 sequence reads: CASLGGISNTEAFF. CDR3 DNA: TGTGCCAGCCTCGGGGGTATTTCGAACACTGAAGCTTTCTTT.

The rearrangement links TRBV5-6 to TRBJ2-3; D may be TRBD2 (6 bases). The V gene lost 4 bases and the J gene lost 8 bases, with 20 bases spanning the gap. The CDR3 extends over 15 amino acids. CDR1 and CDR2 (germline): SGHDT, YYEEEE. In DNA, the CDR3 is TGTGCCAGCAGCCTGAGGACTGGCCCCGGGGGTACGCAGTATTTT. As protein: CASSLRTGPGGTQYF.

This chain links TRBV27 with TRBJ2-1; 8 positions agree with TRBD2. The CDR3 totals 13 residues. J lost 8 bases, V lost 3 bases, and 3 bases had no gene match. Germline V CDR1 and CDR2: MNHEY, SMNVEV (reference sequence). CDR3 DNA: TGTGCCAGCAGTTTTCCAGCGGGAGATGAGCAGTTCTTC. Its protein is CASSFPAGDEQFF.

The chain joins TRBV28 to TRBJ1-2, with 7 bases that match TRBD1. V lost 6 bases and J lost 5; bases outside the gene matches: 18. This CDR3 region has 17 residues. Per germline, CDR1 MDHEN and CDR2 SYDVKM. For the CDR3, the DNA is TGTGCCAGCAGAAGTAACCAGGGGGGCGTCGGCGGGTATGGCTACACCTTC. Protein sequence: CASRSNQGGVGGYGYTF.

The chain uses TRBV6-5 and TRBJ1-2, with 9 bases matching TRBD1. Germline V gene lookup returns CDR1 MNHEY and CDR2 SVGAGI. The V gene end was trimmed by 0 bases and the J gene end by 11 bases; junction bases not matched to a gene: 7. This CDR3 comprises 14 residues. CDR3 DNA: TGTGCCAGCAGTTACTCCGGACAGGGGAAGGGTTACACCTTC. It yields the protein CASSYSGQGKGYTF.

CDR3 loop: CASSRDRDEQFF. The DNA of the CDR3 is TGTGCCAGCAGCCGGGATCGCGATGAGCAGTTCTTC. The chain uses TRBV12-3 or TRBV12-4 and TRBJ2-1, with a weak D call TRBD2 (5 bases). This CDR3 comprises 12 residues. V shed 6 bases and J shed 8 bases, with 11 bases lying between them.

This chain connects TRBV9 to TRBJ2-3, with 10 bases lining up with TRBD2. The CDR3 is made up of 18 amino acids. V shed 4 bases, J shed 4 bases, and the junction held 15 bases outside the gene matches. Per germline, CDR1 SGDLS and CDR2 YYNGEE. In DNA form, the CDR3 reads TGTGCCAGCAGCACCGCTAGCGGGAGAGGGGTAGGGTCAGATACGCAGTATTTT. Its translation is CASSTASGRGVGSDTQYF.

This chain's CDR3 is CASSEQDRGHENEQFF. CDR3 in DNA: TGCGCCAGCAGTGAGCAGGACAGGGGGCATGAAAATGAGCAGTTCTTC. The chain has TRBV10-1 and TRBJ2-1; 11 bases line up with TRBD1. The germline gives CDR1 WNHNN, CDR2 SYGVQD (reference sequence). The ends lost 2 bases at V and 7 bases at J; junction bases unmatched: 7. This CDR3 is built from 16 residues.

The V call is TRBV4-1, the J call TRBJ2-3; 12 nucleotides match TRBD2. Per germline, CDR1 MGHRA and CDR2 YSYEKL. The CDR3 loop spans 18 amino acids. Trimming cost V 0 bases and J 4 bases; bases outside gene matches: 8. In DNA, the CDR3 is TGCGCCAGCAGCCAAGAGGGGCGGGCTAGCGGGAGGGCAGATACGCAGTATTTT. Its protein product is CASSQEGRASGRADTQYF.

V gene TRBV5-6 combines with J gene TRBJ1-6, with 9 bases fitting TRBD1. This CDR3 contains 15 residues. Germline-derived CDR1 and CDR2 are SGHDT and YYEEEE. V shed 3 bases and J 6 bases; nucleotides not matched to a gene: 4. CDR3 region: CASSYRGPGNSPLHF. The CDR3 nucleotides are TGTGCCAGCAGCTACAGGGGGCCGGGTAATTCACCCCTCCACTTT. Variable domain in full (rest from reference TRBV5-6 and TRBJ1-6): DAGVTQSPTHLIKTRGQQVTLRCSPKSGHDTVSWYQQALGQGPQFIFQYYEEEERQRGNFPDRFSGHQFPNYSSELNVNALLLGDSALYLCASSYRGPGNSPLHFGNGTRLTVT.

J is TRBJ1-5 and V is TRBV27, with D maybe TRBD1 (5 bases). Germline loops: CDR1 MNHEY, CDR2 SMNVEV (reference sequence). The CDR3 totals 15 residues. Trimming removed 8 bases at V and 7 bases at J, with 21 bases between. DNA of the CDR3: TGTGCCAGCGCCTCCGACGGCAGGGTTTCACAGCCCCAGCATTTT. This encodes CASASDGRVSQPQHF.

This clone was detected a few times. V usage is TRBV10-1 and J usage is TRBJ2-7; TRBD1 agrees at 8 bases. From germline, CDR1 is WNHNN and CDR2 SYGVQD (reference sequence). This CDR3 spans 15 amino acids. The V segment lost 4 bases and the J segment 6 bases; nucleotides outside the gene matches: 11. CDR3 sequence: CASSAGTGPTAEQYF. In DNA form, the CDR3 reads TGCGCCAGCAGTGCCGGGACAGGTCCAACAGCCGAGCAGTACTTC.

V usage is TRBV3-1 (or the pseudogene TRBV3-2) and J usage is TRBJ2-5, with D unresolved. V lost 0 bases and J lost 2, with 19 bases in between. The CDR3 is 18 amino acids. Germline CDR1 is LGHDT and CDR2 is YNNKEL (reference sequence). The CDR3 loop reads CASSQEYGSEVAQETQYF. CDR3 coding DNA: TGTGCCAGCAGCCAAGAGTACGGTTCCGAGGTAGCTCAAGAGACCCAGTACTTC.

As DNA, the CDR3 is TGTGCCACCCAGGAGGTATATAATTCACCCCTCCACTTT. Translation gives CATQEVYNSPLHF. J is TRBJ1-6 and V is TRBV27; D gene unclear. Germline V CDR1 and CDR2: MNHEY, SMNVEV (reference sequence). CDR3 length: 13 amino acids. Between the trimmed V and J ends, which lost 10 bases and 4 bases, there was a span of 11 bases.

The chain is built from TRBV7-2 and TRBJ2-2, with D perhaps matching TRBD1 (6 bases). The CDR3 runs to 15 residues. Trimming removed 2 bases at V and 7 bases at J, with 14 bases between. Germline CDR1 and CDR2: SGHTA and FQGNSA. The CDR3 sequence: CASSLKTGPDGELFF. The CDR3 DNA reads TGTGCCAGCAGCTTAAAAACAGGGCCGGACGGGGAGCTGTTTTTT.

The rearrangement joins TRBV5-4 to TRBJ2-7, with TRBD2 identical over 9 bases. The CDR3 length is 15 residues. From germline, CDR1 is SGHNT and CDR2 YYREEE (reference sequence). The J segment lost 6 bases and the V segment lost 0 bases, leaving 7 bases of the junction unmatched. CDR3 sequence (DNA): TGTGCCAGCAGCTTGGACGGCGGGAGGGCTCCCGAGCAGTACGTC. Translating gives CASSLDGGRAPEQYV.

There are a few counts of this clone. V usage is TRBV2 and J usage is TRBJ1-3; D is unresolved. CDR1 SNHLY and CDR2 FYNNEI come from the germline V gene. This CDR3 spans 13 amino acids. With 6 bases removed from V and 1 base from J, the gap between germline ends came to 7 bases. As DNA, the CDR3 is TGTGCCAGCAGAGAGGGATCTGGAAACACCATATATTTT. Encoded protein: CASREGSGNTIYF.

V usage is TRBV7-2 and J usage is TRBJ1-1; unclear D gene. This CDR3 contains 11 residues. CDR1 and CDR2 (germline): SGHTA, FQGNSA. The germline V and J ends were trimmed by 3 bases and 5 bases, with 4 bases remaining between them. The CDR3 DNA reads TGTGCCAGCAGCTTGACTACTGAAGCTTTCTTT. Translated, it gives CASSLTTEAFF. The full variable domain, rest sourced from reference TRBV7-2 and TRBJ1-1, is GAGVSQSPSNKVTEKGKDVELRCDPISGHTALYWYRQSLGQGLEFLIYFQGNSAPDKSGLPSDRFSAERTGGSVSTLTIQRTQQEDSAVYLCASSLTTEAFFGQGTRLTVV.